The 11 T cell receptor beta chains below come from one sample, sequenced in a study of shared clonotypes between healthy human individuals. Produced via immunoSEQ multiplex PCR; TCRdb's table is partial and in-frame only. Seen here are approximately 720,000 clones, 92% observed once, and the top ten hold roughly 22%. Naive CD8 cells lacked CD45RO and underwent positive selection for CCR7, leaving out terminally differentiated effector memory CD45RA+ cells. Sequencing used naive CD8+ T cells sorted from blood. These receptors were collected from a young man in good health.

V gene TRBV4-3 combines with J gene TRBJ2-1, with D maybe TRBD2 (5 bases). The CDR3 covers 13 residues. V was pared by 0 bases and J by 13 bases, with 13 bases between. Per the germline V gene, CDR1 is LGHNA and CDR2 is YSLEER. Here the CDR3 DNA reads TGCGCCAGCAGCCAAGACGCCCGGGGTGACCAGTTCTTC. The encoded protein is CASSQDARGDQFF.

This chain links TRBV18 with TRBJ2-3; no clear D gene. This CDR3 has 14 amino acids. The germline CDR1 and CDR2 sequences are KGHSH and LQKENI. Deletions cut 3 bases from V and 0 bases from J, with 7 bases between. Written as DNA, the CDR3 is TGTGCCAGCTCACCGGGCTTAAGCACAGATACGCAGTATTTT. This sequence encodes CASSPGLSTDTQYF.

The rearrangement uses TRBV2 and TRBJ2-2, with D perhaps TRBD2 (6 bases). CDR3 length: 14 amino acids. Germline V gene data show CDR1 as SNHLY and CDR2 as FYNNEI. Trimming pared 8 bases from V and 7 bases from J, leaving 17 bases between. The chain's CDR3 is CASLRDFSRGELFF. The CDR3 DNA is TGTGCCAGCCTGCGGGATTTCAGCCGCGGGGAGCTGTTTTTT.

The gene calls are TRBV5-5 and TRBJ1-4; D possibly corresponds to TRBD1 (5 bases). Trimming pared 2 bases from V and 8 bases from J, leaving 16 bases between. This CDR3 contains 15 residues. CDR1 is SGHKS and CDR2 is YYEKEE in the germline V gene (reference sequence). CDR3 DNA: TGTGCCAGCAGCTTAACCGAACTTCGGGGCGAAAAACTGTTTTTT. It encodes CASSLTELRGEKLFF.

V usage is TRBV5-4 and J usage is TRBJ2-7; tentatively, D is TRBD1 (6 bases). CDR1 is SGHNT and CDR2 is YYREEE in the germline V gene (reference sequence). Trimming shortened V by 0 bases and J by 4 bases, and 17 bases separated the two germline ends. CDR3 length equals 16 residues. CDR3 DNA: TGTGCCAGCAGCTTGGAATATAGGACAGAAAATTACGAGCAGTACTTC. Translation: CASSLEYRTENYEQYF.

V usage is TRBV5-1 and J usage is TRBJ2-2, with unresolved D. CDR1 is SGHRS, CDR2 YFSETQ, per germline. V lost 2 bases, J lost 2 bases, and 16 bases lay in between. This CDR3 has 17 amino acids. The CDR3 DNA reads as TGCGCCAGCAGCTTCTCCCCTACAGAGTTTAACACCGGGGAGCTGTTTTTT. As protein: CASSFSPTEFNTGELFF. Complete variable domain (other parts from reference TRBV5-1 and TRBJ2-2): KAGVTQTPRYLIKTRGQQVTLSCSPISGHRSVSWYQQTPGQGLQFLFEYFSETQRNKGNFPGRFSGRQFSNSRSEMNVSTLELGDSALYLCASSFSPTEFNTGELFFGEGSRLTVL.

Concerning this clone: Additional DNA sequences in this sample encode the identical CDR3. The J gene is TRBJ2-1, the V gene TRBV4-1, with TRBD2 identical over 13 bases. This CDR3 contains 15 residues. J gave up 4 bases and V 4 bases, and 1 base lay outside the gene matches. The V gene's germline CDR1 is MGHRA and CDR2 YSYEKL. CDR3 protein: CASSPGLAGYNEQFF. The CDR3 DNA follows: TGCGCCAGCAGCCCGGGACTAGCGGGATACAATGAGCAGTTCTTC.

CDR3 coding DNA: TGCAGCGCGATACTAGCGGGACATAATGAGCAGTTCTTC. Amino acids: CSAILAGHNEQFF. V usage is TRBV29-1 and J usage is TRBJ2-1; TRBD2 aligns across 10 bases. V shed 7 bases, J shed 7 bases, and the junction held 7 bases outside the gene matches. From germline, CDR1 is SQVTM and CDR2 ANQGSEA. The CDR3 runs to 13 residues.

The chain uses TRBV5-4 and TRBJ2-1; D gene uncertain. Germline CDR1 SGHNT, CDR2 YYREEE (reference sequence). Trimming took off 4 bases at V and 7 bases at J, with 12 bases between the two ends. The CDR3 totals 13 residues. The CDR3 region has the DNA TGTGCCAGCAGCCCAATTTCTGGGAATGAGCAGTTCTTC. As protein: CASSPISGNEQFF.

This clone has a single count. J is TRBJ2-7 and V is TRBV6-4; tentative D call: TRBD1 (6 bases). The CDR3 has 17 amino acids. The germline CDR1 and CDR2 sequences are MRHNA and SNTAGT. V dropped 0 bases and J dropped 6 bases, with 21 bases sitting between them. CDR3 amino acids: CASSDSGAVKGVSEQYF. The CDR3 DNA reads as TGTGCCAGCAGTGACTCAGGTGCTGTTAAGGGGGTGAGCGAGCAGTACTTC.

The chain uses TRBV25-1 and TRBJ2-1; D remains unclear. Germline V gene lookup returns CDR1 MGHDK and CDR2 SYGVNS. The CDR3 sequence is 12 residues long. Trimming shortened V by 5 bases and J by 15 bases, and 17 bases separated the two germline ends. Here the CDR3 DNA reads TGTGCCAGCAGTCAGGCAAGTTATGATCGGTTCTTC. Its translation: CASSQASYDRFF.